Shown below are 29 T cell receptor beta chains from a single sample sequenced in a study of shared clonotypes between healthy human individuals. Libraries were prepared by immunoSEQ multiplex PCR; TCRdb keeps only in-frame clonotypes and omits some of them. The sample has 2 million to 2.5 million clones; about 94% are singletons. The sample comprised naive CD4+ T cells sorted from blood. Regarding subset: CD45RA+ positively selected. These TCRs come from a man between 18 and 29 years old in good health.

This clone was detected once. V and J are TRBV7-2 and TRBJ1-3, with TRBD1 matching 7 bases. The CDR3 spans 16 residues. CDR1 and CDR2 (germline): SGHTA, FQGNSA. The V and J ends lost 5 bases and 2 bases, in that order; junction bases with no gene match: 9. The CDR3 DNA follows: TGTGCCAGCAGCCGAGGACAGGCGGGGACTGGAAACACCATATATTTT. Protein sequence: CASSRGQAGTGNTIYF.

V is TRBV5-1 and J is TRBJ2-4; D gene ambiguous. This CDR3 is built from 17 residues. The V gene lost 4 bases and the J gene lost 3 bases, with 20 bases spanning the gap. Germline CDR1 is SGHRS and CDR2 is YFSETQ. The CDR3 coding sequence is TGCGCCAGCAGCCCCATGGTGTCCTTTTCCGACAAAAACATTCAGTACTTC. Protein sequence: CASSPMVSFSDKNIQYF.

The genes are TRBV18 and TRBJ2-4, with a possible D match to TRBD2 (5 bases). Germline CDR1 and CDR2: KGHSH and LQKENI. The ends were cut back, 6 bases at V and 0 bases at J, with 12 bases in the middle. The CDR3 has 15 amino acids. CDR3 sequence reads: CASSVSAGAKNIQYF. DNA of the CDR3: TGTGCCAGCTCGGTTAGCGCGGGAGCCAAAAACATTCAGTACTTC.

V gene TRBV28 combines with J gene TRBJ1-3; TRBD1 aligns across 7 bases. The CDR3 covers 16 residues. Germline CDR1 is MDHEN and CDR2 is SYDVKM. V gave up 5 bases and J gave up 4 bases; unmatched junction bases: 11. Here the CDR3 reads CASSPGDSSGGNTIYF. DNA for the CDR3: TGTGCCAGCAGTCCCGGGGACAGTTCGGGGGGAAACACCATATATTTT.

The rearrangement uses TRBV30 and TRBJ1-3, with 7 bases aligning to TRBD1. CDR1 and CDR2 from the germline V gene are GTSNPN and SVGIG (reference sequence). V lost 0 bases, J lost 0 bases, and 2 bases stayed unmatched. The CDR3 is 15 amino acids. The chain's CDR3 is CAWSVDRRSGNTIYF. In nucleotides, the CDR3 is TGTGCCTGGAGTGTGGACAGGCGCTCTGGAAACACCATATATTTT.

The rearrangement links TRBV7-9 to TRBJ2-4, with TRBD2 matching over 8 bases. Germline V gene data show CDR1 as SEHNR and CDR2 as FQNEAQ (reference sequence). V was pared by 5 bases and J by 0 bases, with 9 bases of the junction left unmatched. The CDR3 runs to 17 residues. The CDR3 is CASSHSGAPLAKNIQYF. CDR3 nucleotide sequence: TGTGCCAGCAGCCATAGCGGGGCCCCTCTAGCCAAAAACATTCAGTACTTC. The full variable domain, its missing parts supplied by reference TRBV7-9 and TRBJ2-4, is DTGVSQNPRHKITKRGQNVTFRCDPISEHNRLYWYRQTLGQGPEFLTYFQNEAQLEKSRLLSDRFSAERPKGSFSTLEIQRTEQGDSAMYLCASSHSGAPLAKNIQYFGAGTRLSVL.

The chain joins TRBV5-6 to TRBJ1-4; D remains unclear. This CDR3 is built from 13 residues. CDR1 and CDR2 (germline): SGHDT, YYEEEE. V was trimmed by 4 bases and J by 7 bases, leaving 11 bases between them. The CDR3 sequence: CASSASWGEKLFF. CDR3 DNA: TGTGCCAGCAGCGCGTCTTGGGGTGAAAAACTGTTTTTT.

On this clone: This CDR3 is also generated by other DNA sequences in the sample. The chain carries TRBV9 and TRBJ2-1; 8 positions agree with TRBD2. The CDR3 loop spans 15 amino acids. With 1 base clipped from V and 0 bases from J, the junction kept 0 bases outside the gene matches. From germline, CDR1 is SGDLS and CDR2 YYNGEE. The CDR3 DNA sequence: TGTGCCAGCAGCGTAACTAGCGGCTCCTACAATGAGCAGTTCTTC. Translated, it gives CASSVTSGSYNEQFF.

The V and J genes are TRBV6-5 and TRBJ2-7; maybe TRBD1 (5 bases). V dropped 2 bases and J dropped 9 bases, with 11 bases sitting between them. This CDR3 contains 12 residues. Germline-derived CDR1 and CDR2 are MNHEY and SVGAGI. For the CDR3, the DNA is TGTGCCAGCAGTTACACCCAGGGCCCGCAGTACTTC. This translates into CASSYTQGPQYF.

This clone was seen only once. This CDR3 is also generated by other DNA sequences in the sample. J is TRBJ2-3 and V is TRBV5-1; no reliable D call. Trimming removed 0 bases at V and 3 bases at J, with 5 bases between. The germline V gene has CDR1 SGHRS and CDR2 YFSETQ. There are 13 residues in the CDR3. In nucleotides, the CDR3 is TGCGCCAGCAGCTTGGTTGTTACAGATACGCAGTATTTT. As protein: CASSLVVTDTQYF. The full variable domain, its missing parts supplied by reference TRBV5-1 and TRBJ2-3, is KAGVTQTPRYLIKTRGQQVTLSCSPISGHRSVSWYQQTPGQGLQFLFEYFSETQRNKGNFPGRFSGRQFSNSRSEMNVSTLELGDSALYLCASSLVVTDTQYFGPGTRLTVL.

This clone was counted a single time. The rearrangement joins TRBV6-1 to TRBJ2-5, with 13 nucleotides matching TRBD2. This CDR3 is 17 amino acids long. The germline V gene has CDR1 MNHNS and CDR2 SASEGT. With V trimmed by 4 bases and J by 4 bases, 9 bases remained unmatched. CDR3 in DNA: TGTGCCAGCAGTGGACCCGGGACTAGCGGGATTGCAGAGACCCAGTACTTC. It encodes CASSGPGTSGIAETQYF.

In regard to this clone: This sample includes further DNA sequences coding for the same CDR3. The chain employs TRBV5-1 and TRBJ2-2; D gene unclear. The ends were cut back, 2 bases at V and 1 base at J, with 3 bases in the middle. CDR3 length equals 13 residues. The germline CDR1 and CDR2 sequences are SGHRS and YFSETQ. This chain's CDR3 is CASSFRNTGELFF. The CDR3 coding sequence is TGCGCCAGCAGCTTCAGGAACACCGGGGAGCTGTTTTTT.

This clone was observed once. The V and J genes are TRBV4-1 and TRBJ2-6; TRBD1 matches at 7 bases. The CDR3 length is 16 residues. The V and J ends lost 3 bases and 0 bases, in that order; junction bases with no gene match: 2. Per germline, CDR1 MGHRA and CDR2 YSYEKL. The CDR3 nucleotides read TGCGCCAGCAGCCAGGGACAGAACTCTGGGGCCAACGTCCTGACTTTC. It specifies CASSQGQNSGANVLTF.

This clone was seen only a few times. The CDR3 DNA follows: TGTGCCAGCAGTGAGTTGACAGGGGTGACGTCCTACGAGCAGTACTTC. It yields the protein CASSELTGVTSYEQYF. This rearrangement joins TRBV6-1 to TRBJ2-7; 8 bases fit TRBD1. After removal of 3 bases from V and 1 base from J, the junction contained 8 bases not matched to a gene. The germline V gene has CDR1 MNHNS and CDR2 SASEGT. The CDR3 consists of 16 residues.

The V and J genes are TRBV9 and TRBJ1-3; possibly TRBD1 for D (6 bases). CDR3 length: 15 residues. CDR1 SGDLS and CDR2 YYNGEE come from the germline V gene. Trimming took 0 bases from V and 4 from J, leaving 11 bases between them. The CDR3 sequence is CASSVAEGVGNTIYF. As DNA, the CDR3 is TGTGCCAGCAGCGTAGCGGAGGGGGTAGGAAACACCATATATTTT. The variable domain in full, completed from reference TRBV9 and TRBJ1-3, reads DSGVTQTPKHLITATGQRVTLRCSPRSGDLSVYWYQQSLDQGLQFLIQYYNGEERAKGNILERFSAQQFPDLHSELNLSSLELGDSALYFCASSVAEGVGNTIYFGEGSWLTVV.

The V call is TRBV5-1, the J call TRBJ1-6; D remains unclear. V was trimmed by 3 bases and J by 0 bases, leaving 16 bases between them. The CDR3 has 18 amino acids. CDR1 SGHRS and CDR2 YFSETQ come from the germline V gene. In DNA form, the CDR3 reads TGCGCCAGCAGCTACACTGGTACCGGGAGCTCCTATAATTCACCCCTCCACTTT. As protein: CASSYTGTGSSYNSPLHF.

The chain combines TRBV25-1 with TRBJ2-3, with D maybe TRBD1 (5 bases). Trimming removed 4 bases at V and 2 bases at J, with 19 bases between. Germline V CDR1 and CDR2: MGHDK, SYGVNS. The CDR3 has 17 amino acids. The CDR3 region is CASSGGSANEVTDTQYF. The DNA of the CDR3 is TGTGCCAGCAGTGGGGGCTCCGCGAACGAGGTCACAGATACGCAGTATTTT.

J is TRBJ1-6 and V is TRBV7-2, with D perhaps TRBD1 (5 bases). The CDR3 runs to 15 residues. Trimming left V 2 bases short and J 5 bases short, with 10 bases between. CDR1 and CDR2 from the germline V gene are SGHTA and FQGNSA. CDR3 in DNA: TGTGCCAGCAGCTTAAGAGGCAGGGATAATTCACCCCTCCACTTT. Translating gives CASSLRGRDNSPLHF.

The chain's CDR3 is CASSESGTGGSDTQYF. DNA for the CDR3: TGCGCCAGCAGTGAGTCAGGAACGGGGGGGTCAGATACGCAGTATTTT. This chain connects TRBV10-1 to TRBJ2-3; 8 nucleotides align to TRBD2. The junction had 6 bases not matched to a gene; V was cut back by 0 bases and J by 4 bases. Germline-derived CDR1 and CDR2 are WNHNN and SYGVQD (reference sequence). The CDR3 sequence is 16 residues long.

The DNA for the CDR3 is TGTGCCAGCAGTCCCGGGGGCCTGGGGGGCACTGAAGCTTTCTTT. Its protein product is CASSPGGLGGTEAFF. V and J are TRBV6-5 and TRBJ1-1; TRBD1 might be the D (6 bases). V was cut by 5 bases and J by 4 bases, with 17 bases left in between. The CDR3 covers 15 residues. Per the germline V gene, CDR1 is MNHEY and CDR2 is SVGAGI.

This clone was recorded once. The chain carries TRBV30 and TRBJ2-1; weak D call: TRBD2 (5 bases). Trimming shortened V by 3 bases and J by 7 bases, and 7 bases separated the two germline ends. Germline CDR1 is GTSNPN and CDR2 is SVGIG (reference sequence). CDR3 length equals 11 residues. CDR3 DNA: TGTGCCTGGAGCTGGGAGAATGAGCAGTTCTTC. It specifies CAWSWENEQFF.

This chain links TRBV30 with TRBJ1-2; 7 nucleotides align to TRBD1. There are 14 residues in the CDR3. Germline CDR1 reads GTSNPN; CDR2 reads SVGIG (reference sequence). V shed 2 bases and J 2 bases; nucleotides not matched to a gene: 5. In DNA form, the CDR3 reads TGTGCCTGGAGTCTAGGGGGCGCGAACTATGGCTACACCTTC. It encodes CAWSLGGANYGYTF.

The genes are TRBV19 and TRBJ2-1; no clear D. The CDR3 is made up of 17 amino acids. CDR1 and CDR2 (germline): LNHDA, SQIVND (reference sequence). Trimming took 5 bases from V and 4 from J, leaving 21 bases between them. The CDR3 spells CASSFGRSSGLYNEQFF. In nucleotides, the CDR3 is TGTGCCAGTAGTTTCGGACGGTCCTCGGGCCTTTACAATGAGCAGTTCTTC.

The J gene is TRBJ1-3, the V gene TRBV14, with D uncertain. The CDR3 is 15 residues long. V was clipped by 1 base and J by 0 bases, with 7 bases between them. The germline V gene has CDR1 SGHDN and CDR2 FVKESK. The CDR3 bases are TGTGCCAGCAGCCAAGGGCTCTCCTCTGGAAACACCATATATTTT. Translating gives CASSQGLSSGNTIYF. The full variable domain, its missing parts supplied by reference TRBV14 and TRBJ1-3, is EAGVTQFPSHSVIEKGQTVTLRCDPISGHDNLYWYRRVMGKEIKFLLHFVKESKQDESGMPNNRFLAERTGGTYSTLKVQPAELEDSGVYFCASSQGLSSGNTIYFGEGSWLTVV.

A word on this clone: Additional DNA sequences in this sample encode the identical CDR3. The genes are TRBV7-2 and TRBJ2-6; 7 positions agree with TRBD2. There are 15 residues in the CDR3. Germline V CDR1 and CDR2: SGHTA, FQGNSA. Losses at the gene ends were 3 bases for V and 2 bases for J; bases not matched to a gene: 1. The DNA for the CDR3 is TGTGCCAGCAGCTTTGGGGGGGCTGGGGCCAACGTCCTGACTTTC. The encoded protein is CASSFGGAGANVLTF.

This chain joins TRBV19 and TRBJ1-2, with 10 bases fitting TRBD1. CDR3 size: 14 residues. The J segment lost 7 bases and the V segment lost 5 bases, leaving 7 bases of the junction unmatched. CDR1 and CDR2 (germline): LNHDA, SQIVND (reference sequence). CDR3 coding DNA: TGTGCCAGTAGTGCCCCGACAGGGGGCGGTGGCTACACCTTC. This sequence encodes CASSAPTGGGGYTF.

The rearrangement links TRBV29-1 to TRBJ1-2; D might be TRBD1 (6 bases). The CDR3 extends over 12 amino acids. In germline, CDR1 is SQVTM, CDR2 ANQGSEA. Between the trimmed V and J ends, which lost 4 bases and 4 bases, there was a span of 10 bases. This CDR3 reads CSVVGGIYGYTF. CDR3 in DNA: TGCAGCGTTGTAGGGGGGATCTATGGCTACACCTTC.

The DNA of the CDR3 is TGTGCCTGGTCAGGAGGGTTGGTAGATACGCAGTATTTT. This codes for CAWSGGLVDTQYF. This chain connects TRBV30 to TRBJ2-3; D possibly corresponds to TRBD2 (6 bases). Looked up from germline, CDR1 is GTSNPN and CDR2 is SVGIG (reference sequence). V lost 5 bases and J lost 5, with 14 bases in between. The CDR3 length is 13 residues.

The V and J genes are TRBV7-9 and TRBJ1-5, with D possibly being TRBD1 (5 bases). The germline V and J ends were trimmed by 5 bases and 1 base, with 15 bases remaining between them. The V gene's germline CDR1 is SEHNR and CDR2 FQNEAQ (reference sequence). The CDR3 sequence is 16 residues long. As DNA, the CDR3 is TGTGCCAGCAGCCAAAGGGGCGTGAGCAGCAATCAGCCCCAGCATTTT. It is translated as CASSQRGVSSNQPQHF.